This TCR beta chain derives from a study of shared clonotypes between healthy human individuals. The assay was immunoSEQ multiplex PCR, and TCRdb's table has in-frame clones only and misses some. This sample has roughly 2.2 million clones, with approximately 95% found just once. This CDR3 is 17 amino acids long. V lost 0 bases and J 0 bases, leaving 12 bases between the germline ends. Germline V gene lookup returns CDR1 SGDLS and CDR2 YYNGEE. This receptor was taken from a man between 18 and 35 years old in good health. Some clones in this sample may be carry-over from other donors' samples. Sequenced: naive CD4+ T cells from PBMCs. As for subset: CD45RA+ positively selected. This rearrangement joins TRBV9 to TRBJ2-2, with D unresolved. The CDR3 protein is CASSVVNSATNTGELFF. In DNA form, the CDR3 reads TGTGCCAGCAGCGTAGTGAACAGCGCTACGAACACCGGGGAGCTGTTTTTT.